What follows are 13 T cell receptor beta chains derived from one specimen sequenced in a study of blood T cell repertoires in COVID-19. Assay used: immunoSEQ multiplex PCR; TCRdb lists only in-frame clones, some missing. The repertoire consists of 270,000 or so clones, with approximately 77% occurring once and the leading ten covering around 2.9%. Sequenced material: peripheral blood. The source is a woman in her late teens or twenties with acute or convalescent COVID-19.

Comments on this clone: One end of the junction does not line up with germline, which may come from a read error. J is TRBJ1-1 and V is TRBV13; no clear D. The CDR3 length is 10 residues. Germline V gene data show CDR1 as PRHDT and CDR2 as FYEKMQ (reference sequence). The CDR3 DNA reads as TGTGCCAGCAGCTTACATTCTCCGCGTTTT. Protein product: CASSLHSPRF.

DNA of the CDR3: TGCGCCAGCAGCCTCAACTTCAATCAGGGAGAGCAGTTCTTC. Its translation: CASSLNFNQGEQFF. The rearrangement uses TRBV4-3 and TRBJ2-1, with a possible D match to TRBD1 (5 bases). In germline, CDR1 is LGHNA, CDR2 YSLEER. This CDR3 is 14 amino acids long. V shed 4 bases and J shed 10 bases, with 17 bases lying between them.

The chain has TRBV10-2 and TRBJ2-5; the D gene is possibly TRBD1 (6 bases). The V gene's germline CDR1 is WSHSY and CDR2 SAAADI. Deletions cut 2 bases from V and 5 bases from J, with 18 bases between. CDR3 length: 16 amino acids. The chain's CDR3 is CASSETRQDLWETQYF. As DNA, the CDR3 is TGCGCCAGCAGTGAGACGAGACAGGACCTATGGGAGACCCAGTACTTC.

J is TRBJ1-5 and V is TRBV6-5, with 8 bases aligning to TRBD1. The CDR3 is 15 residues long. J lost 5 bases, V lost 2 bases, and 5 bases had no gene match. Germline loops: CDR1 MNHEY, CDR2 SVGAGI. CDR3 protein: CASSYTSGGHQPQHF. DNA of the CDR3: TGTGCCAGCAGTTACACGTCAGGGGGCCATCAGCCCCAGCATTTT.

The genes are TRBV28 and TRBJ2-4; TRBD1 aligns across 8 bases. V gave up 2 bases and J gave up 6 bases; unmatched junction bases: 9. CDR3 length equals 16 residues. Germline CDR1 MDHEN, CDR2 SYDVKM. CDR3 sequence (DNA): TGTGCCAGCAGTTTAACCGGGACAGGTTCTGGAAACATTCAGTACTTC. This translates into CASSLTGTGSGNIQYF.

The rearrangement links TRBV6-5 to TRBJ2-3; D is undetermined. Trimming stripped 2 bases from V and 0 bases from J, with 6 bases between. This CDR3 contains 14 residues. The germline gives CDR1 MNHEY, CDR2 SVGAGI. The CDR3 protein is CASSYRSSTDTQYF. CDR3 coding DNA: TGTGCCAGCAGTTACCGTTCGAGCACAGATACGCAGTATTTT.

The genes are TRBV5-1 and TRBJ2-7; 8 bases agree with TRBD1. V shed 3 bases, J shed 2 bases, and the junction held 10 bases outside the gene matches. The CDR3 is made up of 16 amino acids. The V gene's germline CDR1 is SGHRS and CDR2 YFSETQ. The CDR3 is CASSYGQGRQTYEQYF. The CDR3 nucleotides read TGCGCCAGCAGCTACGGACAGGGCCGACAAACCTACGAGCAGTACTTC.

The gene calls are TRBV7-6 and TRBJ2-3; no reliable D call. Germline CDR1 and CDR2: SGHVS and FNYEAQ. Trimming took off 1 base at V and 0 bases at J, with 2 bases between the two ends. The CDR3 extends over 13 amino acids. CDR3 protein: CASSLVSTDTQYF. Written as DNA, the CDR3 is TGTGCCAGCAGCTTAGTAAGCACAGATACGCAGTATTTT.

This chain uses TRBV5-1 with TRBJ2-5; 8 bases are shared with TRBD2. Germline CDR1 SGHRS, CDR2 YFSETQ. This CDR3 comprises 13 residues. J was trimmed by 4 bases and V by 4 bases; bases with no gene match: 3. The CDR3, as DNA: TGCGCCAGCAGCCCCGGGACTAGAGAGACCCAGTACTTC. Protein product: CASSPGTRETQYF.

This clone was seen only a few times. This chain joins TRBV5-5 and TRBJ1-1; D unresolved. Germline CDR1 and CDR2: SGHKS and YYEKEE (reference sequence). This CDR3 region has 17 residues. V lost 7 bases, J lost 0 bases, and 22 bases lay in between. The CDR3 nucleotides read TGTGCCAGCGCATTACATTTTAACCCCCACATGAACACTGAAGCTTTCTTT. Amino acid sequence: CASALHFNPHMNTEAFF.

The rearrangement joins TRBV20-1 to TRBJ2-2; D gene ambiguous. Germline CDR1 is DFQATT and CDR2 is SNEGSKA (reference sequence). The ends were cut back, 3 bases at V and 4 bases at J, with 9 bases in the middle. The CDR3 sequence is 13 residues long. CDR3 DNA sequence: TGCAGTGCTAGTAGTCCGGGCACCGGGGAGCTGTTTTTT. It translates to CSASSPGTGELFF.

The chain is built from TRBV27 and TRBJ2-1; 7 nucleotides agree with TRBD1. The length of the CDR3 is 15 residues. The junction had 9 bases not matched to a gene; V was cut back by 4 bases and J by 6 bases. Looked up from germline, CDR1 is MNHEY and CDR2 is SMNVEV (reference sequence). CDR3 nucleotide sequence: TGTGCCAGCAGTTACGGACAGGTCCCCTTCAATGAGCAGTTCTTC. Its protein product is CASSYGQVPFNEQFF.

The V and J genes are TRBV4-1 and TRBJ1-6; 7 nucleotides match TRBD1. Germline V gives CDR1 MGHRA, CDR2 YSYEKL. The V segment lost 4 bases and the J segment 3 bases; nucleotides outside the gene matches: 6. This CDR3 is 16 amino acids long. The CDR3 is CASSRGQELYNSPLHF. DNA of the CDR3: TGCGCCAGCAGCCGAGGACAGGAACTCTATAATTCACCCCTCCACTTT.